This T cell receptor (beta chain) emerged from a study of tumor-infiltrating lymphocytes in primary liver carcinoma. Co-extracted RNA and DNA came from roughly 20-30 mg of unsorted bulk tissue. The table lists this clonotype with many counts. Total RNA (around 0.45 ug) served as template for TCR beta cDNA synthesis primed by a constant-region primer. Three nested multiplex PCR rounds of slightly modified ARM-PCR generated TCR beta libraries. PCR rounds one and two used TRBV1-TRBV30 forward primers with a C-beta reverse primer for roughly 10 cycles each. TCRdb analysed the multiplex PCR reads with MiXCR anew, one entry per CDR3 protein. This repertoire shows about 74,000 distinct CDR3 sequences, roughly three quarters found once; its top ten account for around 30%. The CDR3 extends over 14 amino acids. Trimming removed 3 bases at V and 7 bases at J, with 13 bases between. Germline loops: CDR1 MDHEN, CDR2 SYDVKM.

The receptor's source is a man between 40 and 49 years old with primary liver carcinoma and hepatitis B virus infection. Sample: liver tumor tissue from sampling region 4. As to subset: tumor region T4, right-lateral pole. V gene TRBV28 combines with J gene TRBJ2-4; a possible D gene is TRBD1 (5 bases). The CDR3 coding sequence is TGTGCCAGCAGTTTCGCCAGGGTGAAGAACATTCAGTACTTC. Translated: CASSFARVKNIQYF. Based on the CDR3 plus reference TRBV28 and TRBJ2-4, the full variable domain is DVKVTQSSRYLVKRTGEKVFLECVQDMDHENMFWYRQDPGLGLRLIYFSYDVKMKEKGDIPEGYSVSREKKERFSLILESASTNQTSMYLCASSFARVKNIQYFGAGTRLSVL.